This TCR beta chain is drawn from a study of post-analysis software for immune sequencing data. General study points: Among roughly 5 TRBV segments more frequent in patients than controls were TRBV5-6, TRBV5-1 and TRBV20-1.

About this clonotype: Antigen unknown.

V lost 5 bases and J 6 bases, leaving 16 bases between the germline ends. The CDR3 runs to 14 residues. The V gene's germline CDR1 is SGHTA and CDR2 FQGNSA. Every TCR beta cDNA library bore unique molecular identifiers. The source material, roughly 0.9 to 11 million T cells, gave rise to 400,000 to 550,000 cDNA molecules. TCRdb redid the calling of the PCR reads with MiXCR, one entry per CDR3 protein. This table has almost 700,000 distinct CDR3 sequences, roughly three fifths appearing once. The chain has TRBV7-2 and TRBJ1-2; TRBD1 is a possible D gene (6 bases). The receptor's source is a girl aged 2-9 years with multiple sclerosis. Sequenced sample: blood. CDR3 protein: CASSPLTGTNGYTF. CDR3 nucleotide sequence: TGTGCCAGCAGCCCGCTAACAGGGACAAATGGCTACACCTTC.